This TCR beta chain was sequenced in a study of siplizumab effects on memory and regulatory T cells. Study findings and constraints: Major contributors to the alloresponse seemed to be naive T cells, which also appeared more diverse than memory cells. Only a minority of proliferating CD4+ or CD8+ clones had an assignable naive or memory phenotype, with roughly 80-97% lacking one.

Some 99,000 TCR templates were measured in each sample. Sequenced by immunoSEQ multiplex PCR; TCRdb stores in-frame clones only, minus some. The sample records 110,000 or so clones, about 92% being singletons. Germline CDR1 MNHEY, CDR2 SVGAGI. There are 15 residues in the CDR3. Trimming took 6 bases from V and 1 from J, leaving 15 bases between them. Of note for this clone: Antigen specificity is unknown.

This TCR was recovered from a human donor in good health. The rearrangement uses TRBV6-5 and TRBJ2-5; a possible D gene is TRBD2 (6 bases). Sequencing used Tregs sorted from blood. As DNA, the CDR3 is TGTGCCAGCAGCCCCCTGGGGGGACTCCAAGAGACCCAGTACTTC. Its translation is CASSPLGGLQETQYF.